This TCR beta chain is from a study of pediatric ulcerative colitis. Study results and limitations: Two patients had blood samples with substantially reduced template counts. Acute severe colitis showed lower rectal diversity from clonal expansions. Blood-rectal clonal overlap within each person was significantly higher in ulcerative colitis patients than controls.

The CDR3 is 14 residues long. J gave up 3 bases and V 5 bases, and 6 bases lay outside the gene matches. CDR1 and CDR2 (germline): SQVTM, ANQGSEA. During colonoscopy, one to two rectal pinch biopsies were collected. Points on this clone: Antigen: not known.

The assay was run at survey level. The table came from immunoSEQ multiplex PCR; TCRdb's copy has only in-frame clones and leaves some out. The sample carries tens of thousands of clones, about 69% recorded once. The material sequenced was gut tissue. The rearrangement joins TRBV29-1 to TRBJ1-1; 10 nucleotides line up with TRBD1. The clonotype was recovered from a boy between 10 and 17 years old with severe ulcerative colitis. As DNA, the CDR3 is TGCAGCGTTTACCCCGGGACAGGGGACACTGAAGCTTTCTTT. Residues: CSVYPGTGDTEAFF.